The clone carrying this TCR beta chain was picked up a small number of times. Its antigen remains unidentified. This specimen belongs to a study of T cells in narcolepsy. Across the study: Donors had narcolepsy type 1 or type 2, or were healthy controls. Regarding the study as a whole: Autoreactive clone sequences were missing from some blood memory CD4+ repertoires. Blood of same and different patients, but not healthy controls, reportedly held recurring autoreactive clonotypes. HCRT-specific and TRIB2-specific autoreactive clonotypes appeared among same-patient CSF and blood CD4+ clonotypes.

This CDR3 is built from 18 residues. The germline CDR1 and CDR2 sequences are SEHNR and FQNEAQ (reference sequence). Trimming at V came to 2 bases and at J to 0 bases, leaving 6 bases not matched to a gene. Measured with immunoSEQ multiplex PCR; TCRdb has only the in-frame clones, and not every one. Among nearly 25,000 clones listed, approximately 60% were seen once. The J gene is TRBJ2-6, the V gene TRBV7-9; 8 nucleotides agree with TRBD2. The receptor was derived from a human donor in good health. The specimen was memory (CD45RA-) CD4+ T cells from blood. CDR3 amino acids: CASSLKLAAFSGANVLTF. The DNA for the CDR3 is TGTGCCAGCAGCTTAAAACTAGCGGCTTTCTCTGGGGCCAACGTCCTGACTTTC.